A selection of T cell receptor beta chains follows, all from one sample in a study of blood T cell repertoires in COVID-19. Clones were read by immunoSEQ multiplex PCR, and TCRdb kept only the in-frame ones, dropping some. The data contain about 78,000 clones, about 89% of them seen just once; the ten biggest clones take up approximately 5%. The sample consisted of peripheral blood. These receptor sequences come from a man aged 45-65 years with active or convalescent COVID-19. Both conserved end residues are part of each CDR3. A D gene is named only where the DNA matches it firmly. Clone sizes are given selectively: once, few, many, or a class where the clone is expanded.

v_call	d_call	clone_size	j_call	cdr3_nt	cdr3_aa
TRBV2	-	-	TRBJ1-3	TGTGCCAGCAGTGCCGCGCCGTCTTTCTCTGGAAACACCATATATTTT	CASSAAPSFSGNTIYF
TRBV18	TRBD1	-	TRBJ2-3	TGTGCCAGCACAGGGGGCTACACAGATACGCAGTATTTT	CASTGGYTDTQYF
TRBV7-9	TRBD1	-	TRBJ2-5	TGTGCCAGCAGCCCGGCGTCGGGACAGGGGTCGCGGTCAGAGACCCAGTACTTC	CASSPASGQGSRSETQYF
TRBV12-3/TRBV12-4	-	-	TRBJ2-3	TGTGCCAGCAGTTTACCCCCCTCCCCGGGGTATTTT	CASSLPPSPGYF
TRBV30	TRBD1	-	TRBJ1-5	TGTGCCTGGAGTGGAGGAACAGGGGGCAATCAGCCCCAGCATTTT	CAWSGGTGGNQPQHF
TRBV5-1	TRBD1	-	TRBJ1-2	TGCGCCAGCAGCTTGTCGACAGGGGGGGACTATGGCTACACCTTC	CASSLSTGGDYGYTF
TRBV3-1/TRBV3-2	-	once	TRBJ2-5	TGTGCCAGCAGCCCCGGACAGCTCCAAGAGACCCAGTACTTC	CASSPGQLQETQYF
TRBV20-1	-	-	TRBJ1-2	TGCAGTGCTAGTCACCCCTCCTTACACAGGGACGACTATGGCTACACCTTC	CSASHPSLHRDDYGYTF
TRBV29-1	-	-	TRBJ2-3	TGCAGCGTTGCCAAATTTAGCACAGATACGCAGTATTTT	CSVAKFSTDTQYF
TRBV28	TRBD1	-	TRBJ1-5	TGTGCCAGCAGTTCACCGGGACAGGGGGTTCAGCCCCAGCATTTT	CASSSPGQGVQPQHF
TRBV12-3/TRBV12-4	TRBD1	-	TRBJ1-2	TGTGCCAGCAGTCCTGGGACAGCGGGTGGCTACACCTTC	CASSPGTAGGYTF
TRBV4-1	-	once	TRBJ1-4	TGCGCCAGCAGCCAAGTCCGGGGAGGGGAAAAACTGTTTTTT	CASSQVRGGEKLFF
TRBV11-2	-	-	TRBJ2-1	TGTGCCAGCAGCTTAGACAGGGAAGGGCAGTTCTTC	CASSLDREGQFF
TRBV7-2	-	-	TRBJ2-7	TGTGCCAGCAGCCCAGAATCGGACTCCTCCTACGAGCAGTACTTC	CASSPESDSSYEQYF
TRBV29-1	-	once	TRBJ1-1	TGCAGCGTTCAGGCGAACACTGAAGCTTTCTTT	CSVQANTEAFF
TRBV5-1	TRBD1	-	TRBJ1-2	TGCGCCAGCAGCTTGAAAGGGGACAGGGGCTATGGTTGGGTTGAGACCTTC	CASSLKGDRGYGWVETF
TRBV5-5	TRBD1	-	TRBJ1-6	TGTGCCAGCAGCTGGCCGGGACAGGGCTTTAATTCACCCCTCCACTTT	CASSWPGQGFNSPLHF
TRBV7-2	TRBD2	-	TRBJ2-3	TGTGCCAGCAGCGTACTAGCGGGGGGTCCAGATACGCAGTATTTT	CASSVLAGGPDTQYF
TRBV7-9	TRBD1	few	TRBJ2-5	TGTGCCAGCAGCGCCGGACAGGGGCCCCAGTACTTC	CASSAGQGPQYF